This TCR beta chain was captured in a study of blood T cells in healthy people across ages. For the second PCR, which ran for 7 to 11 cycles, a sample-barcoded 5' primer and a J-beta primer mix were used. TCRdb called the 5' RACE reads again in MiXCR, with one record for every CDR3 protein. The table has roughly 500,000 distinct CDR3 sequences, roughly a quarter seen once. Trimming took 5 bases from V and 6 from J, leaving 9 bases between them. This CDR3 comprises 12 residues. CDR1 is MDHEN and CDR2 is SYDVKM in the germline V gene. The sequence was obtained from a woman in her 70s in good health. The chain has TRBV28 and TRBJ2-3; no clear D gene. What was sequenced was blood. The CDR3 DNA sequence: TGTGCCAGCAGTCTACCTAACGATACGCAGTATTTT. Translation: CASSLPNDTQYF. The variable domain in full, with the rest retrieved from reference TRBV28 and TRBJ2-3, is DVKVTQSSRYLVKRTGEKVFLECVQDMDHENMFWYRQDPGLGLRLIYFSYDVKMKEKGDIPEGYSVSREKKERFSLILESASTNQTSMYLCASSLPNDTQYFGPGTRLTVL.